Listed below are T cell receptor beta chains from one sample, sequenced in a study of blood T cell repertoires in COVID-19. Sequencing was performed with immunoSEQ multiplex PCR; in TCRdb, only in-frame clones are kept and a portion is missing. The sample contains a few hundred thousand clones, roughly 80% of which appear only once. Sequences were obtained from peripheral blood. The receptors derive from a woman younger than 30 with acute or convalescent COVID-19. Both conserved end residues are trimmed from each CDR3.

v_gene: TRBV4-3; j_gene: TRBJ2-3; CDR3aa: ASSHGTSGIGVADTQY
v_gene: TRBV19; j_gene: TRBJ1-1; CDR3aa: ASSTRQGAAEAF
v_gene: TRBV6-2/TRBV6-3; j_gene: TRBJ1-4; CDR3aa: ASSYQGTGSEKLF
v_gene: TRBV5-1; j_gene: TRBJ2-5; CDR3aa: ASSSLVKGETQY
v_gene: TRBV6-5; j_gene: TRBJ2-7; CDR3aa: ASSLGWGAYEQY
v_gene: TRBV6-5; j_gene: TRBJ2-7; CDR3aa: ASSYTALRGTYEQY
v_gene: TRBV27; j_gene: TRBJ2-7; CDR3aa: ASSEAGTGALEQY
v_gene: TRBV2; j_gene: TRBJ2-1; CDR3aa: ASSDQGLSYNEQF
v_gene: TRBV18; j_gene: TRBJ1-5; CDR3aa: ASSSGTGVRQPQH
v_gene: TRBV5-8; j_gene: TRBJ2-7; CDR3aa: ASSLRTGTDEQY
v_gene: TRBV4-3; j_gene: TRBJ2-3; CDR3aa: ASSQDVAGGGTDTQY
v_gene: TRBV20-1; j_gene: TRBJ1-2; CDR3aa: SASPSANYGYT
v_gene: TRBV6-6; j_gene: TRBJ2-7; CDR3aa: ASNRNFYEQY
v_gene: TRBV4-2; j_gene: TRBJ2-7; CDR3aa: ASSQDGQGGIFYEQY
v_gene: TRBV20-1; j_gene: TRBJ2-1; CDR3aa: SASRVRVGDEQF
v_gene: TRBV7-3; j_gene: TRBJ1-3; CDR3aa: ASSQGGFGNTIY
v_gene: TRBV19; j_gene: TRBJ2-7; CDR3aa: ASSFGTKNYEQY
v_gene: TRBV7-9; j_gene: TRBJ2-1; CDR3aa: ASSLAWQGGSYNEQF
v_gene: TRBV18; j_gene: TRBJ2-1; CDR3aa: ASSPKTTTYNEQF
v_gene: TRBV14; j_gene: TRBJ1-2; CDR3aa: ASSRDRDYGYT